The 18 T cell receptor beta chains reported below all come from one sample, sequenced in a study of glioma-infiltrating T cells after dendritic cell vaccination. Profiled with immunoSEQ multiplex PCR; TCRdb holds only in-frame clones, not every one. The sample lists some 70,000 clones; under 90% were seen once. The sample here was blood, taken before dendritic cell vaccination. The receptors were sampled from a human donor with glioblastoma.

The V and J genes are TRBV7-3 and TRBJ2-2, with 8 bases lining up with TRBD1. Germline V gives CDR1 SGHTA, CDR2 FQGTGA. Trimming cost V 5 bases and J 2 bases; bases outside gene matches: 4. The CDR3 is 15 residues long. The CDR3 is CASSPTGVNTGELFF. CDR3 DNA sequence: TGTGCCAGCAGCCCGACAGGGGTTAACACCGGGGAGCTGTTTTTT.

Only a few counts were recorded for this clone. A read error may account for a junction end that differs from germline. This chain connects TRBV7-9 to TRBJ2-1; no definite D call. CDR1 and CDR2 (germline): SEHNR, FQNEAQ (reference sequence). CDR3 length: 17 amino acids. The DNA of the CDR3 is TGCGCCAGCAGCCAAGACTCTCCCCTTAGCTCCTACAATGAGCAGTTCTTC. Translating gives CASSQDSPLSSYNEQFF.

The V gene is TRBV2, the J gene TRBJ1-1; 9 nucleotides line up with TRBD1. The germline CDR1 and CDR2 sequences are SNHLY and FYNNEI. The CDR3 loop spans 15 amino acids. The trim removed 1 base at V and 6 bases at J, leaving 6 bases unmatched. Here the CDR3 reads CASSEVTGGLAEAFF. CDR3 nucleotides: TGTGCCAGCAGTGAAGTTACAGGGGGCCTCGCTGAAGCTTTCTTT.

The chain has TRBV2 and TRBJ2-7; 9 bases map to TRBD1. CDR1 is SNHLY and CDR2 is FYNNEI in the germline V gene. The ends lost 5 bases at V and 2 bases at J; junction bases unmatched: 7. The CDR3 loop spans 15 amino acids. CDR3 region: CASSLGTGPTYEQYF. The CDR3 DNA reads as TGTGCCAGCAGTTTAGGGACAGGGCCGACCTACGAGCAGTACTTC.

In regard to this clone: At one of its ends the junction is not consistent with the germline gene, which may arise from a read error. The chain joins TRBV19 to TRBJ1-2, with TRBD1 matching over 8 bases. The CDR3 loop spans 16 amino acids. Germline V gives CDR1 LNHDA, CDR2 SQIVND (reference sequence). The CDR3 DNA sequence: TGTGCCAGTAGTGTAGACCTATTATGGACAGGGAGTGGCTACACCTTC. It codes for CASSVDLLWTGSGYTF.

This chain connects TRBV10-3 to TRBJ2-1; 15 bases align to TRBD2. The CDR3 runs to 16 residues. J gave up 8 bases and V 6 bases, and 8 bases lay outside the gene matches. The germline gives CDR1 ENHRY, CDR2 SYGVKD. CDR3 residues: CAISGGLAGGTHEQFF. The CDR3 nucleotides are TGTGCCATCAGCGGGGGACTAGCGGGGGGCACCCATGAGCAGTTCTTC.

The sample holds one count of this clone. The chain couples TRBV11-1 to TRBJ2-5; 12 bases are a match to TRBD1. The CDR3 has 16 residues. CDR1 is SGHAT and CDR2 is FQDESV in the germline V gene (reference sequence). V was pared by 4 bases and J by 4 bases, with 7 bases of the junction left unmatched. The DNA for the CDR3 is TGTGCCAGCAGCTCCCGGGACAGGGGGCGCCGAGAGACCCAGTACTTC. Translated: CASSSRDRGRRETQYF.

In the case of this clone: In the same sample, other DNA sequences code for this CDR3. The V gene is TRBV30, the J gene TRBJ1-1, with no clear D. Germline CDR1 GTSNPN, CDR2 SVGIG (reference sequence). V lost 0 bases to trimming and J lost 8 bases, with 7 bases between them. This CDR3 region has 11 residues. CDR3 loop: CAWSVGGEAFF. In nucleotides, the CDR3 is TGTGCCTGGAGTGTAGGAGGAGAAGCTTTCTTT.

This clone was observed a handful of times. This chain links TRBV2 with TRBJ2-7; D unclear. Trimming removed 5 bases at V and 7 bases at J, with 15 bases between. Germline lookup yields CDR1 SNHLY and CDR2 FYNNEI. The CDR3 is made up of 13 amino acids. For the CDR3, the DNA is TGTGCCAGCAGTAGAACCCAAGACGGGGAGCAGTACTTC. Amino acids: CASSRTQDGEQYF.

This clone was seen a handful of times. The chain links TRBV6-5 to TRBJ1-2; the match to TRBD1 covers 8 bases. The J segment lost 2 bases and the V segment lost 8 bases, leaving 4 bases of the junction unmatched. Germline-derived CDR1 and CDR2 are MNHEY and SVGAGI. The CDR3 has 13 amino acids. The DNA of the CDR3 is TGTGCCAGCGGACAGGGAACGAACTATGGCTACACCTTC. Translated: CASGQGTNYGYTF.

The J gene is TRBJ1-6, the V gene TRBV5-4, with D possibly being TRBD1 (6 bases). The germline V and J ends were trimmed by 4 bases and 8 bases, with 19 bases remaining between them. This CDR3 is 16 amino acids long. The germline gives CDR1 SGHNT, CDR2 YYREEE (reference sequence). CDR3 bases: TGTGCCAGCAGCCGACAGACAGGCGGCAGAGATTCACCCCTCCACTTT. Its protein is CASSRQTGGRDSPLHF.

The V and J genes are TRBV18 and TRBJ1-4, with D possibly being TRBD1 (6 bases). Germline-derived CDR1 and CDR2 are KGHSH and LQKENI. Trimming removed 3 bases from V and 6 bases from J, with 8 bases in between. The CDR3 spans 13 residues. The CDR3 is CASSPWTDEKLFF. In DNA form, the CDR3 reads TGTGCCAGCTCACCCTGGACAGATGAAAAACTGTTTTTT.

Regarding this clone: This specimen includes other DNA sequences encoding the same CDR3. The chain uses TRBV29-1 and TRBJ1-2; 9 nucleotides match TRBD1. With 4 bases clipped from V and 8 bases from J, the junction kept 11 bases outside the gene matches. Germline V gene data show CDR1 as SQVTM and CDR2 as ANQGSEA. This CDR3 comprises 14 residues. The CDR3 DNA follows: TGCAGCGTTGGGCGGGACAGGGAAAAAGAAGGCTACACCTTC. Protein product: CSVGRDREKEGYTF.

This chain links TRBV2 with TRBJ1-2; maybe TRBD1 (5 bases). Looked up from germline, CDR1 is SNHLY and CDR2 is FYNNEI. This CDR3 spans 13 amino acids. V lost 4 bases to trimming and J lost 8 bases, with 14 bases between them. CDR3 loop: CASSGSGLSGYTF. CDR3 sequence (DNA): TGTGCCAGCAGTGGATCAGGGTTGAGCGGCTACACCTTC. Drawing the rest from reference TRBV2 and TRBJ1-2, the complete variable domain is EPEVTQTPSHQVTQMGQEVILRCVPISNHLYFYWYRQILGQKVEFLVSFYNNEISEKSEIFDDQFSVERPDGSNFTLKIRSTKLEDSAMYFCASSGSGLSGYTFGSGTRLTVV.

The V and J genes are TRBV30 and TRBJ1-4, with 11 positions matching TRBD1. The germline V gene encodes CDR1 GTSNPN and CDR2 SVGIG (reference sequence). The CDR3 is 15 residues long. Trimming removed 3 bases from V and 8 bases from J; junction bases left unmatched: 8. CDR3 in amino acids: CAWSPPGQGVEKLFF. In DNA, the CDR3 is TGTGCCTGGAGCCCTCCGGGACAGGGGGTAGAAAAACTGTTTTTT.

This clone was recorded a few times. The J gene is TRBJ2-1, the V gene TRBV14, with TRBD2 identical over 7 bases. Germline V gene sequence: CDR1 SGHDN, CDR2 FVKESK. V was pared by 2 bases and J by 8 bases, with 9 bases of the junction left unmatched. This CDR3 has 15 residues. CDR3 coding DNA: TGTGCCAGCAGCCAAAGTGTTGCGGGGGTAGATGAGCAGTTCTTC. Translated: CASSQSVAGVDEQFF.

This chain joins TRBV5-5 and TRBJ1-6; D remains ambiguous. In germline, CDR1 is SGHKS, CDR2 YYEKEE (reference sequence). The CDR3 sequence is 13 residues long. The germline V and J ends were trimmed by 2 bases and 7 bases, with 7 bases remaining between them. CDR3 region: CASSLSGNSPLHF. CDR3 in DNA: TGTGCCAGCAGCTTATCGGGAAATTCACCCCTCCACTTT. The whole variable domain, remainder taken from reference TRBV5-5 and TRBJ1-6, is DAGVTQSPTHLIKTRGQQVTLRCSPISGHKSVSWYQQVLGQGPQFIFQYYEKEERGRGNFPDRFSARQFPNYSSELNVNALLLGDSALYLCASSLSGNSPLHFGNGTRLTVT.

The count of this clone is one. V gene TRBV5-1 combines with J gene TRBJ2-5, with 10 bases identical to TRBD2. V lost 3 bases to trimming and J lost 4 bases; unmatched junction nucleotides: 9. The CDR3 runs to 16 residues. CDR1 is SGHRS, CDR2 YFSETQ, per germline. The CDR3 loop reads CASSSSELAGLETQYF. The CDR3 DNA follows: TGCGCCAGCAGCTCCTCCGAACTAGCGGGGTTAGAGACCCAGTACTTC.